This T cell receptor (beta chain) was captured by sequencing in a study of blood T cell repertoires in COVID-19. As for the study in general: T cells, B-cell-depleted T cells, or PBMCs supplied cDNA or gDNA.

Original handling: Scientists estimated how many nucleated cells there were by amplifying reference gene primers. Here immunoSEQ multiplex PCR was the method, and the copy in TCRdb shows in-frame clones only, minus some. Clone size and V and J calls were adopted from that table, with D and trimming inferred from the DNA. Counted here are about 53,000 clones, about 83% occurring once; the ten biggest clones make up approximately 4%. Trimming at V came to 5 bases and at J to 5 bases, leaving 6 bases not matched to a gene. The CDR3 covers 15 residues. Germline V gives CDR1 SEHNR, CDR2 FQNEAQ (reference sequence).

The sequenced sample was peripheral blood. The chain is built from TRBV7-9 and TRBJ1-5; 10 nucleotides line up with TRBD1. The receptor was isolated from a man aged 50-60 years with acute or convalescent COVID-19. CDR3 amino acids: CASSQTGGGYQPQHF. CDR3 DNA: TGTGCCAGCAGCCAGACAGGGGGCGGATATCAGCCCCAGCATTTT.